The 14 T cell receptor beta chains given below trace back to one sample, sequenced in a study of shared clonotypes between healthy human individuals. TCRdb keeps only in-frame clones here, not all; method: immunoSEQ multiplex PCR. Of 2 million to 2.5 million clones in the sample, 85% to 95% were seen once. Sequenced sample: naive CD4+ T cells from PBMCs. Subset of the sample: CD45RA+ positively selected. The receptors here all came from a man younger than 35 in good health. Some clones in this sample may be carry-over from other donors' samples.

This clone was picked up a small number of times. The chain carries TRBV28 and TRBJ2-2, with D unresolved. This CDR3 contains 13 residues. V was shortened by 3 bases and J by 11 bases, with 13 bases between the two germline ends. Germline V gives CDR1 MDHEN, CDR2 SYDVKM. The CDR3 loop reads CASSFPGLGELFF. The CDR3 DNA is TGTGCCAGCAGTTTCCCAGGATTGGGAGAGCTGTTTTTT.

Of note for this clone: Other DNA sequences in the same sample also yield this CDR3. The chain is built from TRBV20-1 and TRBJ1-1; unclear D gene. This CDR3 is 11 amino acids long. V gave up 1 base and J gave up 6 bases, with 6 bases separating them. In germline, CDR1 is DFQATT, CDR2 SNEGSKA (reference sequence). The chain's CDR3 is CSARGAPEAFF. The DNA of the CDR3 is TGCAGTGCTAGAGGGGCCCCTGAAGCTTTCTTT.

The CDR3 nucleotides are TGTGCCAGCAGCCAAGATTTTACGAGGCCAACTGAAGCTTTCTTT. Protein product: CASSQDFTRPTEAFF. This chain uses TRBV4-2 with TRBJ1-1, with D unresolved. CDR1 is LGHNA, CDR2 YNFKEQ, per germline. The CDR3 is 15 amino acids. V was shortened by 0 bases and J by 5 bases, with 13 bases between the two germline ends.

The J gene is TRBJ2-7, the V gene TRBV18, with TRBD1 matching over 9 bases. The CDR3 has 14 residues. Germline CDR1 and CDR2: KGHSH and LQKENI. Trimming removed 4 bases from V and 5 bases from J; junction bases left unmatched: 6. CDR3 amino acids: CASSRMDRGNEQYF. For the CDR3, the DNA is TGTGCCAGCTCACGAATGGACAGGGGCAACGAGCAGTACTTC.

V and J are TRBV2 and TRBJ1-1, with D maybe TRBD1 (5 bases). CDR3 length: 15 residues. CDR1 and CDR2 from the germline V gene are SNHLY and FYNNEI. Trimming removed 6 bases from V and 4 bases from J, with 18 bases in between. CDR3 sequence (DNA): TGTGCCAGCAGCCCTCGTCGTGGGGGAGCCACTGAAGCTTTCTTT. Translated, it gives CASSPRRGGATEAFF.

For this clone: This CDR3 fails to terminate in the conserved phenylalanine or tryptophan, so it likely reflects a read error. DNA of the CDR3: TGTGCCAGCAGCGGGGACAGGAGCTATGGCTACACCCTC. It specifies CASSGDRSYGYTL. The chain combines TRBV5-4 with TRBJ1-2; 8 bases agree with TRBD1. There are 13 residues in the CDR3. CDR1 and CDR2 (germline): SGHNT, YYREEE (reference sequence). Trimming took 4 bases from V and 4 from J; bases not matched to a gene: 3.

J is TRBJ1-1 and V is TRBV18, with D unresolved. Germline CDR1 is KGHSH and CDR2 is LQKENI. CDR3 size: 12 residues. With 2 bases removed from V and 5 bases from J, the gap between germline ends came to 6 bases. CDR3 loop: CASSPERTEAFF. The CDR3, as DNA: TGTGCCAGCTCACCAGAGAGGACTGAAGCTTTCTTT.

The chain couples TRBV5-1 to TRBJ1-3; D may be TRBD1 (5 bases). Germline lookup yields CDR1 SGHRS and CDR2 YFSETQ. V dropped 4 bases and J dropped 2 bases, with 19 bases sitting between them. The CDR3 is 17 amino acids. Written as DNA, the CDR3 is TGCGCCAGCAGCAAGCTCGGCCCGACAGACGCTGGAAACACCATATATTTT. Protein sequence: CASSKLGPTDAGNTIYF.

This clone was counted only a few times. Additional DNA sequences in this sample encode the identical CDR3. The chain uses TRBV19 and TRBJ1-5; TRBD1 matches 7 bases. V trimming: 4 bases; J trimming: 1 base; junction bases outside the gene matches: 1. CDR1 and CDR2 (germline): LNHDA, SQIVND (reference sequence). The CDR3 runs 14 residues. CDR3 coding DNA: TGTGCCAGTAGTACGACAGGGAGCAATCAGCCCCAGCATTTT. Translated, it gives CASSTTGSNQPQHF.

The J gene is TRBJ1-2, the V gene TRBV7-9; the D is unclear. V was trimmed by 5 bases and J by 2 bases, leaving 12 bases between them. This CDR3 contains 14 residues. The germline V gene encodes CDR1 SEHNR and CDR2 FQNEAQ (reference sequence). CDR3 protein: CASSQALLNYGYTF. CDR3 DNA: TGTGCCAGCAGCCAGGCCCTCCTGAACTATGGCTACACCTTC.

V and J are TRBV6-5 and TRBJ1-5; 8 bases align to TRBD1. The CDR3 consists of 14 residues. V shed 8 bases, J shed 3 bases, and the junction held 6 bases outside the gene matches. Germline assignment: CDR1 MNHEY and CDR2 SVGAGI. CDR3 bases: TGTGCCAGCTGTAGGACAGGGTCCAATCAGCCCCAGCATTTT. It is translated as CASCRTGSNQPQHF.

CDR3 sequence reads: CASKGPRQGEETQYF. CDR3 sequence (DNA): TGTGCCAGCAAAGGACCCCGACAGGGGGAAGAGACCCAGTACTTC. This rearrangement joins TRBV25-1 to TRBJ2-5; TRBD1 matches at 9 bases. This CDR3 spans 15 amino acids. Germline V gene lookup returns CDR1 MGHDK and CDR2 SYGVNS. With 7 bases clipped from V and 3 bases from J, the junction kept 9 bases outside the gene matches.

The chain uses TRBV7-2 and TRBJ2-7; 9 nucleotides align to TRBD2. The CDR3 covers 16 residues. Germline lookup yields CDR1 SGHTA and CDR2 FQGNSA. The trim removed 5 bases at V and 3 bases at J, leaving 11 bases unmatched. The CDR3 region has the DNA TGTGCCAGCAGCCTGACTAGCGGAGGGGAGTTCTACGAGCAGTACTTC. Protein sequence: CASSLTSGGEFYEQYF.

The V call is TRBV27, the J call TRBJ2-2; no reliable D call. CDR1 MNHEY and CDR2 SMNVEV come from the germline V gene (reference sequence). The V end lost 5 bases, the J end lost 1 base, and 20 bases lay between the germline ends. The CDR3 consists of 18 residues. CDR3 protein: CASSPWPFRALNTGELFF. CDR3 sequence (DNA): TGTGCCAGCAGTCCCTGGCCCTTCCGGGCTTTGAACACCGGGGAGCTGTTTTTT.